This T cell receptor (beta chain) emerged from a study of T-cell memory formation after mild COVID-19. Study information: Clusters were largely donor specific. Points from the study as a whole: Day 15 to 85 contracting clones showed balanced CD4/CD8; later expanders leaned CD4+. In pre-infection memory, a portion of responding clones appeared, which suggested that cross-reactive memory joined. Mostly located in CM and EM were contracting CD4+ clones, with contracting CD8+ clones located in EMRA.

The ends lost 4 bases at V and 4 bases at J; junction bases unmatched: 9. The CDR3 loop spans 16 amino acids. Germline V gives CDR1 SGHTA, CDR2 FQGTGA. In regard to this clonotype: Its cognate antigen is unknown.

TCRdb re-analysed the 5' RACE reads in MiXCR, keeping a single row per CDR3 protein. The top ten hold around 21% of the sample, which has about 270,000 distinct CDR3 sequences, over 15% seen once. This clonotype originated in a young man who had mild COVID-19 (a few samples of this study predate the infection). Cell type and time point are not known. Sequenced material: PBMCs or a T cell subset sorted from them (not recorded which). This sequence joins TRBV7-3 and TRBJ2-3; 9 bases are a match to TRBD1. The CDR3 nucleotides read TGTGCCAGCAGCTCCGGAAATACAGGGGGCTCAGATACGCAGTATTTT. Amino acids: CASSSGNTGGSDTQYF.